The 26 T cell receptor beta chains below were found in one sample sequenced in a study of response to subunit inactivated influenza vaccine. From the RT-PCR reads, TCRdb called clonotypes with MiXCR, one entry per CDR3 protein. In the table there are hundreds of thousands of distinct CDR3 sequences, 11% of which are singletons. Another study also made use of these data, one on T cells expressing NK-cell markers. That source reports: 5'RACE template switching with UMIs generated TCR beta cDNA.

The sequences come from PBMCs from blood, collected on the day of vaccination. The source of these receptors is a man between 45 and 60 years old who received an inactivated influenza vaccine.

This clonotype was seen only a few times. The chain carries TRBV10-3 and TRBJ2-4; a possible D gene is TRBD2 (6 bases). Germline CDR1 ENHRY, CDR2 SYGVKD. This CDR3 spans 14 amino acids. Deletions cut 8 bases from V and 7 bases from J, with 18 bases between. The CDR3 coding sequence is TGTGCCATCTCCGACCCCGCGGGATTGAACATTCAGTACTTC. Its translation is CAISDPAGLNIQYF.

This clonotype was detected many times. CDR3 region: CAWSDPVVSYNEQFF. CDR3 in DNA: TGTGCCTGGAGTGACCCAGTCGTCTCCTACAATGAGCAGTTCTTC. The chain uses TRBV30 and TRBJ2-1; D is unclear. The CDR3 contains 15 residues. Trimming removed 1 base from V and 0 bases from J, with 10 bases in between. CDR1 and CDR2 (germline): GTSNPN, SVGIG (reference sequence).

J is TRBJ1-4 and V is TRBV9; 7 bases fit TRBD1. The CDR3 spans 17 residues. The J segment lost 2 bases and the V segment lost 2 bases, leaving 9 bases of the junction unmatched. Germline V gene lookup returns CDR1 SGDLS and CDR2 YYNGEE. The CDR3 sequence is CASSVETGSATNEKLFF. Here the CDR3 DNA reads TGTGCCAGCAGCGTGGAGACAGGGTCCGCGACTAATGAAAAACTGTTTTTT.

This clonotype was seen a few times. This CDR3 reads CASSPNPGTSTDTQYF. The DNA for the CDR3 is TGTGCCAGCAGCCCGAACCCGGGGACTAGCACAGATACGCAGTATTTT. V gene TRBV7-2 combines with J gene TRBJ2-3; perhaps TRBD2 as D (6 bases). This CDR3 is built from 16 residues. Germline V gene lookup returns CDR1 SGHTA and CDR2 FQGNSA. The V end lost 5 bases, the J end lost 0 bases, and 15 bases lay between the germline ends.

This clonotype appeared a few times. The V and J genes are TRBV20-1 and TRBJ2-1; D is ambiguous. With 1 base removed from V and 4 bases from J, the gap between germline ends came to 2 bases. This CDR3 has 11 amino acids. Germline V gene sequence: CDR1 DFQATT, CDR2 SNEGSKA (reference sequence). The CDR3: CSARVYNEQFF. Here the CDR3 DNA reads TGCAGTGCTAGAGTTTACAATGAGCAGTTCTTC.

This clonotype came up a few times. V gene TRBV7-6 combines with J gene TRBJ2-2, with D tentatively TRBD2 (5 bases). The CDR3 is 15 residues long. The V gene's germline CDR1 is SGHVS and CDR2 FNYEAQ. Trimming took 2 bases from V and 1 from J, leaving 8 bases between them. The DNA of the CDR3 is TGTGCCAGCAGCTTATGGGCGGGGAACACCGGGGAGCTGTTTTTT. The encoded protein is CASSLWAGNTGELFF. The whole variable domain, remainder taken from reference TRBV7-6 and TRBJ2-2, is GAGVSQSPRYKVTKRGQDVALRCDPISGHVSLYWYRQALGQGPEFLTYFNYEAQQDKSGLPNDRFSAERPEGSISTLTIQRTEQRDSAMYRCASSLWAGNTGELFFGEGSRLTVL.

This clonotype was observed a handful of times. This rearrangement joins TRBV10-3 to TRBJ1-1, with TRBD1 matching over 8 bases. V lost 10 bases and J lost 2; bases outside the gene matches: 6. The germline V gene has CDR1 ENHRY and CDR2 SYGVKD. CDR3 length: 13 residues. Here the CDR3 reads CATGTGLNTEAFF. The CDR3 bases are TGTGCCACAGGGACAGGACTCAACACTGAAGCTTTCTTT.

V usage is TRBV15 and J usage is TRBJ2-5, with D uncertain. V lost 6 bases and J 1 base, leaving 9 bases between the germline ends. Germline CDR1 LNHNV, CDR2 YYDKDF (reference sequence). This CDR3 comprises 13 residues. The CDR3 sequence is CATRVTGQETQYF. The CDR3 DNA sequence: TGTGCCACCAGGGTGACGGGCCAAGAGACCCAGTACTTC.

This clonotype was seen a handful of times. The chain employs TRBV13 and TRBJ2-2; 9 nucleotides agree with TRBD1. This CDR3 region has 16 residues. The J segment lost 4 bases and the V segment lost 5 bases, leaving 8 bases of the junction unmatched. Germline CDR1 reads PRHDT; CDR2 reads FYEKMQ (reference sequence). The CDR3 region has the DNA TGTGCCAGCAGCATAAGCCACAGGGGGCCCACCGGGGAGCTGTTTTTT. It is translated as CASSISHRGPTGELFF. Using reference TRBV13 and TRBJ2-2 for the parts outside the CDR3, the full variable domain is AAGVIQSPRHLIKEKRETATLKCYPIPRHDTVYWYQQGPGQDPQFLISFYEKMQSDKGSIPDRFSAQQFSDYHSELNMSSLELGDSALYFCASSISHRGPTGELFFGEGSRLTVL.

In the case of this clonotype: With a much larger clone just one base away, this may be a read error. The chain uses TRBV20-1 and TRBJ2-3; 7 nucleotides agree with TRBD2. V was clipped by 3 bases and J by 0 bases; unmatched bases: 0. This CDR3 has 13 residues. Germline V gene data show CDR1 as DFQATT and CDR2 as SNEGSKA (reference sequence). CDR3 nucleotide sequence: TGCAGTGCTAGTAGCGGGAGCACAGATACGCAGTATTTT. The encoded protein is CSASSGSTDTQYF.

The V call is TRBV24-1, the J call TRBJ2-2, with a possible D match to TRBD1 (5 bases). The germline CDR1 and CDR2 sequences are KGHDR and SFDVKD. Trimming took 8 bases from V and 5 from J, leaving 14 bases between them. This CDR3 is 14 amino acids long. This CDR3 is CATTGSLRTGELFF. The CDR3 DNA reads TGTGCCACCACAGGGTCTTTGAGAACCGGGGAGCTGTTTTTT.

The chain couples TRBV5-1 to TRBJ2-5; possible D gene TRBD2, 7 bases. Germline assignment: CDR1 SGHRS and CDR2 YFSETQ. This CDR3 has 15 amino acids. V gave up 3 bases and J gave up 6 bases, with 18 bases separating them. The CDR3 nucleotides read TGCGCCAGCAGCTCCCCGGGGGGCCTCGAGAAGACCCAGTACTTC. As protein: CASSSPGGLEKTQYF.

The chain joins TRBV7-9 to TRBJ2-7; 7 nucleotides line up with TRBD1. The CDR3 spans 14 residues. The germline V gene has CDR1 SEHNR and CDR2 FQNEAQ (reference sequence). The junction had 16 bases not matched to a gene; V was cut back by 5 bases and J by 12 bases. The CDR3 region is CASSPSLRDSHLYF. The CDR3 DNA follows: TGTGCCAGCAGCCCCTCACTCCGGGACAGTCATCTGTACTTC.

This clonotype was observed many times. The genes are TRBV12-3 or TRBV12-4 and TRBJ2-7, with D maybe TRBD1 (6 bases). This CDR3 contains 14 residues. V was trimmed by 5 bases and J by 0 bases, leaving 11 bases between them. CDR3: CASSVEQGSYEQYF. Written as DNA, the CDR3 is TGTGCCAGCAGTGTAGAACAGGGCTCCTACGAGCAGTACTTC.

The chain uses TRBV12-3 or TRBV12-4 and TRBJ1-2, with D unclear. V dropped 3 bases and J dropped 4 bases, with 12 bases sitting between them. The CDR3 extends over 14 amino acids. CDR3 DNA sequence: TGTGCCAGCAGTTTGGCTCAGTGGGCCTATGGCTACACCTTC. Protein: CASSLAQWAYGYTF.

This chain links TRBV13 with TRBJ2-7, with 7 positions matching TRBD2. CDR1 is PRHDT, CDR2 FYEKMQ, per germline (reference sequence). V trimming: 5 bases; J trimming: 0 bases; junction bases outside the gene matches: 4. The CDR3 contains 14 residues. This chain's CDR3 is CASSHRLASYEQYF. DNA of the CDR3: TGTGCCAGCAGCCACAGACTAGCCTCCTACGAGCAGTACTTC.

The gene calls are TRBV4-1 and TRBJ2-5, with TRBD1 matching 8 bases. Per the germline V gene, CDR1 is MGHRA and CDR2 is YSYEKL. J gave up 12 bases and V 3 bases, and 12 bases lay outside the gene matches. This CDR3 is 14 amino acids long. The CDR3: CASSQLGTGTLKYF. CDR3 bases: TGCGCCAGCAGCCAGCTCGGGACAGGAACCCTAAAGTACTTC.

This clonotype was counted many times. J is TRBJ2-5 and V is TRBV29-1, with 11 bases lining up with TRBD1. Germline lookup yields CDR1 SQVTM and CDR2 ANQGSEA. The V gene end was trimmed by 6 bases and the J gene end by 1 base; junction bases not matched to a gene: 4. This CDR3 contains 14 residues. The CDR3 DNA is TGCAGCGTAAAGGGACAGGGGGGCCAAGAGACCCAGTACTTC. Translation gives CSVKGQGGQETQYF.

This clonotype was detected ten times or more. V and J are TRBV12-3 or TRBV12-4 and TRBJ1-1; D is unclear. The CDR3 consists of 15 residues. Trimming removed 5 bases at V and 1 base at J, with 14 bases between. CDR3 in amino acids: CASSPNHSANTEAFF. In DNA form, the CDR3 reads TGTGCCAGCAGTCCAAACCACTCGGCGAACACTGAAGCTTTCTTT.

The chain uses TRBV7-2 and TRBJ2-7; 7 bases map to TRBD1. The CDR3 runs to 14 residues. The junction had 10 bases not matched to a gene; V was cut back by 4 bases and J by 7 bases. Per the germline V gene, CDR1 is SGHTA and CDR2 is FQGNSA. The CDR3 coding sequence is TGTGCCAGCAGCTCGCTACAGGGGTTGAGGGAGCAGTACTTC. Protein: CASSSLQGLREQYF. The whole variable domain, remainder taken from reference TRBV7-2 and TRBJ2-7, is GAGVSQSPSNKVTEKGKDVELRCDPISGHTALYWYRQSLGQGLEFLIYFQGNSAPDKSGLPSDRFSAERTGGSVSTLTIQRTQQEDSAVYLCASSSLQGLREQYFGPGTRLTVT.

CDR3 residues: CASSRDGNEQYF. The CDR3 DNA sequence: TGTGCCAGCAGCCGGGACGGAAACGAGCAGTACTTC. The chain joins TRBV7-9 to TRBJ2-7, with D perhaps given as TRBD1 or TRBD2 (5 bases each). Per germline, CDR1 SEHNR and CDR2 FQNEAQ (reference sequence). The CDR3 covers 12 residues. Trimming shortened V by 5 bases and J by 5 bases, and 10 bases separated the two germline ends.

V is TRBV9 and J is TRBJ2-3, with D tentatively TRBD1 or TRBD2 (5 bases each). This CDR3 is built from 14 residues. CDR1 is SGDLS and CDR2 is YYNGEE in the germline V gene. V was pared by 0 bases and J by 2 bases, with 7 bases between. The CDR3 here is CASSVGGYTDTQYF. Here the CDR3 DNA reads TGTGCCAGCAGCGTAGGGGGGTACACAGATACGCAGTATTTT.

This clonotype was seen more than once but under ten times. This chain uses TRBV29-1 with TRBJ1-2; D is undetermined. Germline loops: CDR1 SQVTM, CDR2 ANQGSEA. Trimming removed 4 bases at V and 8 bases at J, with 17 bases between. The CDR3 covers 13 residues. This CDR3 is CSVGPRGQWGYTF. The DNA of the CDR3 is TGCAGCGTTGGCCCGCGCGGGCAATGGGGCTACACCTTC.

The V and J genes are TRBV12-3 or TRBV12-4 and TRBJ1-1, with TRBD1 identical over 8 bases. After removal of 8 bases from V and 1 base from J, the junction contained 9 bases not matched to a gene. The CDR3 loop spans 15 amino acids. The DNA for the CDR3 is TGTGCCAGCTCCAGCCAGGGGGCCCCGAACACTGAAGCTTTCTTT. This codes for CASSSQGAPNTEAFF.

The table lists this clonotype with many counts. The chain couples TRBV9 to TRBJ2-5; D might be TRBD1 (6 bases). Germline V gene data show CDR1 as SGDLS and CDR2 as YYNGEE. The CDR3 covers 15 residues. V was cut by 4 bases and J by 2 bases, with 15 bases left in between. The CDR3 DNA is TGTGCCAGCAGCCCCGGGACATTTAGTCAAGAGACCCAGTACTTC. Protein sequence: CASSPGTFSQETQYF.

In its sample, this clonotype was seen a few times. This chain uses TRBV29-1 with TRBJ2-5, with D unclear. Germline V gene data show CDR1 as SQVTM and CDR2 as ANQGSEA. The CDR3 length is 13 residues. Trimming took off 5 bases at V and 2 bases at J, with 12 bases between the two ends. The CDR3 spells CSVPPGPQETQYF. CDR3 DNA sequence: TGCAGCGTTCCTCCTGGGCCGCAAGAGACCCAGTACTTC.